This T cell receptor (beta chain) is drawn from a study of shared clonotypes between healthy human individuals. With V trimmed by 5 bases and J by 0 bases, 4 bases remained unmatched. The CDR3 consists of 15 residues. Germline V gives CDR1 SEHNR, CDR2 FQNEAQ (reference sequence). The repertoire was sequenced with immunoSEQ multiplex PCR; TCRdb's copy has only in-frame clones and lacks some. The table records about half a million clones, approximately 82% of them present only once. A note on this clone: No antigen is known for it.

Study-level points and caveats: It was only blood that was sampled, and tissue repertoires likely differ.

Sequenced sample: PBMCs. The receptor was derived from a woman aged 40-49 years in good health. Some clones in this sample may be carry-over from other donors' samples. The J gene is TRBJ2-1, the V gene TRBV7-9; TRBD2 aligns across 7 bases. This chain's CDR3 is CASSGVAGSYNEQFF. CDR3 in DNA: TGTGCCAGCAGCGGGGTAGCGGGCTCCTACAATGAGCAGTTCTTC.